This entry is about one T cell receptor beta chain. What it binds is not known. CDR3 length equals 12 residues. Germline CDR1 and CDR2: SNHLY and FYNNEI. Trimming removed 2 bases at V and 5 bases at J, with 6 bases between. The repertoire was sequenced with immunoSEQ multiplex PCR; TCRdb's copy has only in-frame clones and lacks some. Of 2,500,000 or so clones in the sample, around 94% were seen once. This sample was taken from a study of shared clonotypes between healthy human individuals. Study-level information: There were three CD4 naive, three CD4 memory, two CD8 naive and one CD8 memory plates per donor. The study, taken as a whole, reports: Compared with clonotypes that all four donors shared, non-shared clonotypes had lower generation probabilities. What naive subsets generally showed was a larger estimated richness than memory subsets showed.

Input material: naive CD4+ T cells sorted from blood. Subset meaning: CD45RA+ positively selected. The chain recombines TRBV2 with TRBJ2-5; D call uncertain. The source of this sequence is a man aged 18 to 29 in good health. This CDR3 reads CASSEYGETQYF. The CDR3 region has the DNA TGTGCCAGCAGTGAATATGGGGAGACCCAGTACTTC.